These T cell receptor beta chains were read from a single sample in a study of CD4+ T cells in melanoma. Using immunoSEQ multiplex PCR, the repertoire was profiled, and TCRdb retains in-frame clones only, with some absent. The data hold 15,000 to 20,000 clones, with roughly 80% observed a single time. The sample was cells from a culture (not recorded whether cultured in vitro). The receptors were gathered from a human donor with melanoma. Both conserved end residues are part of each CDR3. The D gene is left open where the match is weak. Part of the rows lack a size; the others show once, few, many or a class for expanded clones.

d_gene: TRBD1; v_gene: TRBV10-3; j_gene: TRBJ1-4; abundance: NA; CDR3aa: CAISEGPGRGGEKLFF; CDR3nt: TGTGCCATCAGTGAGGGACCAGGGAGAGGGGGCGAAAAACTGTTTTTT
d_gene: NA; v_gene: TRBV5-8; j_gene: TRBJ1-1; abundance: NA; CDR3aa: CASSSRADTEAFF; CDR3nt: TGTGCCAGCAGCTCTCGGGCGGACACTGAAGCTTTCTTT
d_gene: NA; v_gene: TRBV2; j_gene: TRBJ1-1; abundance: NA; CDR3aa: CASSNRGDAEAFF; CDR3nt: TGTGCCAGCAGTAACAGAGGGGACGCTGAAGCTTTCTTT
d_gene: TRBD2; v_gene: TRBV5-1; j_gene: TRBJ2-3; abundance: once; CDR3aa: CASSLGRGEETDTQYF; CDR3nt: TGCGCCAGCAGCTTGGGGCGGGGGGAAGAGACAGATACGCAGTATTTT
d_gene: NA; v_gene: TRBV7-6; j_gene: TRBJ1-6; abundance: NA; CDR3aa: CASSLESASYNSPLHF; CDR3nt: TGTGCCAGCAGCTTAGAGAGTGCCTCCTATAATTCACCCCTCCACTTT
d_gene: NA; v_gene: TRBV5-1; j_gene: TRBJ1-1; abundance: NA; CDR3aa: CASSLSSGYEAFF; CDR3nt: TGCGCCAGCAGCTTGAGTTCGGGGTACGAAGCTTTCTTT
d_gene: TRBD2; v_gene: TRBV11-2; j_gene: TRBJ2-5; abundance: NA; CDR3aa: CASSPLAGGQETQYF; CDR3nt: TGTGCCAGCAGCCCATTAGCGGGGGGGCAAGAGACCCAGTACTTC
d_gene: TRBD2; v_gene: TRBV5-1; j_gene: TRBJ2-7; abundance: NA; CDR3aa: CASSSSMGLAGAEQYF; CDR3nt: TGCGCCAGCAGCTCGTCAATGGGACTAGCGGGGGCCGAGCAGTACTTC
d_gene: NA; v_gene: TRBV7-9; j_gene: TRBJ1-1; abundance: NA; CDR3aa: CASGPDTRNTEAFF; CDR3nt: TGTGCCAGCGGGCCGGATACCAGAAACACTGAAGCTTTCTTT
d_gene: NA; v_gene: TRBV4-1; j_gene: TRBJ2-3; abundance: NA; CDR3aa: CASSPWGSATSTDTQYF; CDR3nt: TGCGCCAGCAGCCCCTGGGGTAGCGCCACTAGCACAGATACGCAGTATTTT
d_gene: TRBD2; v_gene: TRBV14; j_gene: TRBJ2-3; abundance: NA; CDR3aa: CASSPWTSGGSTDTQYF; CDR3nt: TGTGCCAGCAGCCCTTGGACTAGCGGGGGGAGCACAGATACGCAGTATTTT
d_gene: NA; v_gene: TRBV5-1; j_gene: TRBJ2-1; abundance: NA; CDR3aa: CASSLLMDYNEQFF; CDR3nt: TGCGCCAGCAGCTTACTCATGGACTACAATGAGCAGTTCTTC
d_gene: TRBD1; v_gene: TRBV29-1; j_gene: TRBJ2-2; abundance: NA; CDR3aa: CSVGQGVTGELFF; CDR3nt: TGCAGCGTAGGACAGGGAGTAACCGGGGAGCTGTTTTTT
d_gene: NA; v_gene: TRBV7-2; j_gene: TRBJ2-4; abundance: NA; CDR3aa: CASKQGGLDIQYF; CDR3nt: TGTGCCAGCAAACAGGGAGGGTTGGACATTCAGTACTTC
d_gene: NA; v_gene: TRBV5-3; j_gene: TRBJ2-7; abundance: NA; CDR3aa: CARSAYEQYF; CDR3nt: TGTGCCAGAAGCGCCTACGAGCAGTACTTC
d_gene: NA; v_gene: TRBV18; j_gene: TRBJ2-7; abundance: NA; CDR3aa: CASSPPSGGKYEQYF; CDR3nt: TGTGCCAGCTCACCACCGAGTGGGGGGAAGTACGAGCAGTACTTC
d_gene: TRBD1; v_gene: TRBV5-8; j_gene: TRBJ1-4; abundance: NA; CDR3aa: CASSLEGTGTLIHF; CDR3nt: TGTGCCAGCAGCTTGGAAGGGACAGGGACCTTAATTCATTTT
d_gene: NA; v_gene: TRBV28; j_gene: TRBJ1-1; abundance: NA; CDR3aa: CASRLNTEAFF; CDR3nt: TGTGCCAGCAGGCTGAACACTGAAGCTTTCTTT
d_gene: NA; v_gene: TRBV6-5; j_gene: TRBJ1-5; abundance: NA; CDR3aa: CASSQDRWGQPQHF; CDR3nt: TGTGCCAGCAGTCAGGACAGATGGGGACAGCCCCAGCATTTT
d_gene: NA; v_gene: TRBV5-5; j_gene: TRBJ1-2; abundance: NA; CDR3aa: CASSIGDTNYGYTF; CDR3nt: TGTGCCAGCAGTATCGGGGATACCAACTATGGCTACACCTTC
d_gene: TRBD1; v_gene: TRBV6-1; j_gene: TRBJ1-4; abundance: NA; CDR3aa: CASSRWTGREEKLFF; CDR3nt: TGTGCCAGCAGTAGATGGACAGGTCGAGAGGAAAAACTGTTTTTT
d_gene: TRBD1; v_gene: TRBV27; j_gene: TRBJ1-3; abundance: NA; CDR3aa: CASSLEGRGDSTIYF; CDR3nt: TGTGCCAGCAGTTTAGAGGGCCGAGGGGACAGCACCATATATTTT
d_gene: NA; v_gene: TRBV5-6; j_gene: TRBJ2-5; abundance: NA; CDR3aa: CASSLKGEETQYF; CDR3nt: TGTGCCAGCAGCTTGAAGGGCGAAGAGACCCAGTACTTC
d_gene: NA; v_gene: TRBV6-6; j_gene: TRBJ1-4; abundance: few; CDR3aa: CASSLDYNEKLFF; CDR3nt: TGTGCCAGCAGCCTCGATTATAATGAAAAACTGTTTTTT
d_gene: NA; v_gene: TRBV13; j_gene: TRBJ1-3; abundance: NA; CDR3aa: CASRGVFSGNTIYF; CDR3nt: TGTGCCAGCCGGGGCGTCTTCTCTGGAAACACCATATATTTT
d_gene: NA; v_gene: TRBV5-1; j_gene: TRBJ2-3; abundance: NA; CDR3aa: CASSSLQPDTQYF; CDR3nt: TGCGCCAGCAGCTCCCTTCAGCCAGATACGCAGTATTTT
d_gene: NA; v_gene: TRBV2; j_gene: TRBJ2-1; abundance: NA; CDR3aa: CASRSGAHEQFF; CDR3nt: TGTGCCAGCAGATCAGGGGCGCATGAGCAGTTCTTC
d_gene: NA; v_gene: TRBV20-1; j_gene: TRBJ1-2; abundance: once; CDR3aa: CSANRDLGYTF; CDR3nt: TGCAGTGCTAACCGGGACCTCGGCTACACCTTC
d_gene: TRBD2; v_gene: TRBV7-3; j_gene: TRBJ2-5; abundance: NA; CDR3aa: CASSPGASGSSYQETQYF; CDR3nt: TGTGCCAGCAGCCCAGGGGCTAGCGGGAGTTCATACCAAGAGACCCAGTACTTC
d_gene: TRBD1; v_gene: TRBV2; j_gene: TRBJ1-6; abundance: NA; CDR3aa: CASSGDRDRAYSPLHF; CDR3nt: TGTGCCAGCAGTGGGGACCGGGACAGGGCTTATTCACCCCTCCACTTT
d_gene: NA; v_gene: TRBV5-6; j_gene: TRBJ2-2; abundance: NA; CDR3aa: CASSLEGGEDTGELFF; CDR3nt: TGTGCCAGCAGCTTGGAGGGGGGGGAGGACACCGGGGAGCTGTTTTTT
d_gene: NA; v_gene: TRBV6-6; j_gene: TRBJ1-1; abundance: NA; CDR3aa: CASRDTEAFF; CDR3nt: TGTGCCAGCAGGGACACTGAAGCTTTCTTT
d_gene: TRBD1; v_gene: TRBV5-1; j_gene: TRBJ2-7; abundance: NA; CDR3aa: CASSLVTGGRGSYEQYF; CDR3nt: TGCGCCAGCAGCTTGGTTACAGGGGGCCGCGGGTCCTACGAGCAGTACTTC
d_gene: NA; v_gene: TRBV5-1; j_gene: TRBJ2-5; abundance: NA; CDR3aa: CASSLEGPTQYF; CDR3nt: TGCGCCAGCAGCTTGGAGGGTCCGACCCAGTACTTC
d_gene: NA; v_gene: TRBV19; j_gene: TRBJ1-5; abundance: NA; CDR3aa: CASSRGEFGSNQPQHF; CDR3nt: TGTGCCAGTAGTAGGGGCGAGTTCGGTAGCAATCAGCCCCAGCATTTT
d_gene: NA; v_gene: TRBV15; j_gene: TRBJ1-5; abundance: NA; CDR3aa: CATSRGGNSNQPQHF; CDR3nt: TGTGCCACCAGCAGAGGCGGGAATAGCAATCAGCCCCAGCATTTT
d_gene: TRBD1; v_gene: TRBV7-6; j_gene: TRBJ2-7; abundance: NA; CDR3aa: CASSLTGAEQYF; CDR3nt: TGTGCCAGCAGCTTAACAGGGGCCGAGCAGTACTTC
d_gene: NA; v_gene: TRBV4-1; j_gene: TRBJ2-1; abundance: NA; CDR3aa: CASSARQRGSSYNEQFF; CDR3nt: TGCGCCAGCAGCGCCCGTCAACGGGGAAGCTCCTACAATGAGCAGTTCTTC
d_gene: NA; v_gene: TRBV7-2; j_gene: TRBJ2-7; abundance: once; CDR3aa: CASSLRGSLRYF; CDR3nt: TGTGCCAGCAGCTTAAGGGGCTCTCTCCGGTACTTC
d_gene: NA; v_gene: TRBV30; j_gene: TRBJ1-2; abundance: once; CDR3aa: CAWRTGTSNYGYTF; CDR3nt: TGTGCCTGGAGAACAGGGACCTCTAACTATGGCTACACCTTC
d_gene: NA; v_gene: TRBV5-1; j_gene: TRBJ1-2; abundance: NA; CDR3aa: CASSLVVQGEGYTF; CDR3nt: TGCGCCAGCAGCTTGGTTGTTCAGGGCGAAGGCTACACCTTC
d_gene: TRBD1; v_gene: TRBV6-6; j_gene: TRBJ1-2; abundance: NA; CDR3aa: CASTLTGRYGYTF; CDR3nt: TGTGCCAGCACCCTGACAGGGAGGTATGGCTACACCTTC
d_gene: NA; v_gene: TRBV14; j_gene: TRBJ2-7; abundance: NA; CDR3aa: CASSHGGPYEQYF; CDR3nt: TGTGCCAGCAGCCATGGGGGCCCCTACGAGCAGTACTTC
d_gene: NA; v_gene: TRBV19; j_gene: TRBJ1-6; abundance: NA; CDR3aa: CASSINRESPLHF; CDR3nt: TGTGCCAGTAGTATCAACAGGGAGTCACCCCTCCACTTT
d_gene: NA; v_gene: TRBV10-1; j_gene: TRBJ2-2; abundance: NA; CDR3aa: CASSYRNTGELFF; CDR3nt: TGCGCCAGCAGTTACCGGAACACCGGGGAGCTGTTTTTT
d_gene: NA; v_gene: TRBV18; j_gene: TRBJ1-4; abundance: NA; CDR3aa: CASSFSGREGKLFF; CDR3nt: TGTGCCAGCTCATTCTCGGGTAGGGAAGGAAAACTGTTTTTT
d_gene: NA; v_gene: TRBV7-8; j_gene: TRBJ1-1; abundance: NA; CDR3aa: CASSLGWQAYEAFF; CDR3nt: TGTGCCAGCAGCTTAGGCTGGCAGGCTTATGAAGCTTTCTTT
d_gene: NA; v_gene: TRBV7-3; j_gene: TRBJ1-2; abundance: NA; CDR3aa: CASSPDGDYGYTF; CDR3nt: TGTGCCAGCAGCCCGGACGGGGACTATGGCTACACCTTC
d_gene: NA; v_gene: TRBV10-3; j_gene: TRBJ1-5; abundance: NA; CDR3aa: CAISEGVRPQHF; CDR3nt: TGTGCCATCAGTGAGGGGGTGAGGCCCCAGCATTTT
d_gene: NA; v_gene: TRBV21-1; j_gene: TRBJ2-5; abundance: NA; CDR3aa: CASSKVRQGPETQYF; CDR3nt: TGTGCCAGCAGCAAAGTGCGACAGGGACCGGAGACCCAGTACTTC